This T cell receptor beta chain was found in a study of cytomegalovirus exposure and HLA in healthy donors (dated by TCRdb to 2015 to 2018). Regarding the research as a whole: An earlier analysis of 587 of the donors reported approximately 300 Gb of sequence data and 117 million unique TCR beta sequences obtained from about 180 million T cells. The study was designed to test whether signatures of past pathogen exposure could be identified by cataloging public T cell receptors. Alongside the repertoire data, information on donor age, sex, ethnicity and CMV serostatus was compiled. The number of typed donors differed by locus: about 620-640 for A, B, C, DRB1 and DQB1; 522 for DQA1; 600 to 610 for DPA1; and around 490 for DPB1. Among 398 genotyped donors of the cohort, an average of around 250,000 unique TCR beta nucleotide sequences was sequenced per donor, of which 15% to 20% were non-productive. To predict cytomegalovirus infection status, the study brought together high-throughput TCR immunosequencing, statistical association of individual TCRs with disease status, and machine learning. Approximately 300 gigabases of sequencing data and around 90 million unique TCR sequences made up an early release that covered under 750 HLA-typed donors. Rather than using new phenotypic data, the later analysis identified candidate immune exposures from TCR beta sequences and from how often those sequences occurred across donors. To study patterns of TCR occurrence, a later analysis re-analyzed previously published TCR beta repertoires from 500 to 850 donors and added high-resolution HLA genotyping. All discovery cohort repertoires had been generated using a single sequencing platform. HLA typing included class I and class II loci at four-digit resolution. Among the roughly 370 genotyped donors, around 79% belonged to the genetic ancestry cluster associated with self-reported Caucasian donors. Four to six DR-DQ haplotypes were handled as single units for association and clustering, since linkage in the cohort was strong. Along with the roughly 700-subject first cohort, a separate validation cohort of around 120 different subjects was used. In an earlier analysis of roughly 540 of the donors, high-throughput TCR beta sequencing was used to judge whether each TCR beta V gene segment behaved as functional or pseudogenic. A later genetic analysis took genome-wide SNP genotypes for about 55% of the roughly 700 donors and used that subset as a discovery cohort. The study used immunosequencing to profile the T cell repertoires of 666 subjects and linked those repertoires to cytomegalovirus serostatus. Results the study describes overall, beyond this receptor: A later genetic analysis reported fewer N-insertions in productive TCRs among donors in an Asian-associated ancestry cluster than the roughly 620-donor mean. A cluster of highly shared sequence variants was judged likely to represent a technical artifact of the sequencing pipeline. Assigning TCR associations to individual alleles was difficult when HLA alleles, especially DR and DQ, strongly co-occurred. The study gave a list of more than 150 TCR beta chains associated with cytomegalovirus. Some IMGT-functional V segments, including TRBV6-2 and TRBV6-3, could not be told apart with the 87-base-pair reads, so those segments were excluded. The authors suggested that the approach could potentially be generalized to other disease states and immunological phenotypes. An earlier analysis of around 500 of the donors showed that most TCR beta V segments appeared in productive rearrangements either about 87% or about 30% of the time, which broadly matched IMGT annotations. In a later analysis, HLA-associated TCR beta chains showed more clonal expansion and lower generation probabilities than non-associated chains that were equally common. In a later analysis, some 17,000 TCR beta sequences were associated with specific HLA alleles at a false discovery rate of 0.05. A later genetic analysis associated a missense DCLRE1C variant with V-gene and J-gene trimming of TCR beta chains, and an independent cohort replicated the association. In vitro tests confirmed that a few of the cytomegalovirus-associated TCR beta chains recognize cytomegalovirus antigens. Because HLA typing was unavailable for some donors at each locus, only the typed subset was used in association tests. According to a later analysis, TCR association rates differed among HLA loci, with DRB1 alleles showing the most associated TCRs and HLA-C alleles showing the fewest. Immune exposure information for the cohort was limited to CMV serostatus. Most TCR sequences were seen in very few donors, while some public TCRs were found in many individuals. Roughly uniform sequencing depth across donors was assumed in presence/absence analyses, although this assumption may not hold. Because counts were too low, 15 or so rarely observed V segments, including chromosome 9 orphons, were excluded from the earlier analysis of roughly 580 of the donors. A later analysis reported that several top co-occurrence clusters appeared linked to parvovirus B19, influenza, CMV and Epstein-Barr virus. Only TCR beta chains were sequenced in this cohort, and the absence of alpha or paired-chain data limited detectable features. The classifier was reported to diagnose cytomegalovirus status with high specificity and sensitivity in both the original cohort and the validation cohort. In a later analysis, most CMV-associated TCR beta chains were found to appear HLA-restricted, with HLA associations seemingly driven largely by CMV exposure. Linkage disequilibrium might explain the correlated functional status among segregating V segments, but an unknown experimental factor could not be excluded. A further reported finding was that TCR beta sequences accurately predicted the HLA-A and HLA-B alleles for most subjects in the first cohort.

The method behind the library was the immunoSEQ multiplex PCR assay. The multiplex PCR relied on a mix of 60 forward primers for TCR Vbeta segments and 13 reverse primers for TCR Jbeta segments. The CDR3 region of rearranged TCR beta genes was amplified from genomic DNA by a multiplex PCR assay. The Illumina HiSeq System was used to sequence the amplified TCR beta libraries as 87-base-pair reads. Under the source paper's analysis protocol: A later analysis tallied 70 million to 100 million unique TCR beta chains across the 650 to 750 repertoires, and roughly 11 million of those chains were shared by two or more donors. Raw reads were error-corrected and collapsed into unique sequences by a nearest-neighbor algorithm in which closely related sequences were merged to remove PCR and sequencing errors. Alignment of CDR3 sequences to IMGT reference sequences was used to assign V, D and J gene segments. Each retained sequence needed at least a six-nucleotide match to both a V gene segment and a J gene segment. Rearrangements were called productive when the CDR3 lacked stop codons and stayed in frame with V and J; all others were non-productive. CDR3 was defined according to IMGT convention as the region running from the second conserved V-encoded cysteine to the conserved J-encoded phenylalanine. In an earlier analysis of some 550 of the donors, sequences lacking an unambiguous match to a single V gene segment were excluded. In an earlier analysis of 500 to 750 of the donors, V segments were called functional above 56.7% productive rearrangements and were called segregating when the between-donor standard deviation exceeded 5%. To diagnose cytomegalovirus status from the catalog of TCR beta chain sequences, a statistical classification framework was built. A later analysis assigned V and J genes by comparing TCR nucleotide sequences with IMGT/GENE-DB human TR gene sequences. Using the TCRdist pipeline, a later analysis assigned CDR3 sequences along with most-parsimonious VDJ recombination scenarios. In a later analysis, each TCR beta chain was defined by its CDR3 amino acid sequence together with its V-gene family, and reads without a unique V-gene family were excluded. As a way to deal with suspected cross-contamination and a sequencing artifact, a later analysis dropped hundreds of nucleotide sequences that were highly shared and had low generation probability. For each public chain, a later analysis derived a clonal expansion index from normalized ranks of inferred template counts within each repertoire. In a later analysis, generation probabilities were computed using a VDJ recombination model fitted to out-of-frame rearrangements, and the results were checked against IGoR. Hypergeometric tests were used in a later analysis to score TCR-TCR, TCR-HLA and TCR-CMV co-occurrence, with a repertoire-size bias correction applied to the TCR pairs. A later analysis estimated false discovery rates by permuting HLA or CMV assignments 20 times. A later analysis grouped co-occurring TCRs with DBSCAN, adding TCRdist sequence similarity when clustering within HLA-allele-positive subsets. Repertoires with fewer than 30,000 or more than 120,000 public chains were left out of co-occurrence clustering, as were five repertoires with anomalous nucleotide sharing. TCRdb limited this immuneACCESS table to in-frame rearrangements with V and J called. A share of clones is missing; checked studies link under half to unresolved V genes, and the rest is unexplained. For V, J and clone size, that table is used; D and trimming come from the DNA. The sample profile shows approximately 160,000 clones; approximately 84% of them were found once. The ten largest make up about 0.37% of the sample.

In total, approximately 690 healthy bone marrow donors made up the cohort. At the time of sampling, all cohort members were nominally healthy, though unrecorded immune exposures were likely present. The donor was CMV seronegative and belonged to the group of 380 or so seronegative cohort members. Each donor provided a peripheral blood sample, and peripheral blood mononuclear cells were used for TCR beta sequencing. The Qiagen DNeasy Blood Extraction Kit was used to extract genomic DNA from the blood cell samples. Regarding this clone: Its antigen specificity is not known. One base away there is no much larger clone; base qualities are not given.

CDR1 and CDR2, looked up from the germline V gene, are SGHRS and YFSETQ. From cysteine to phenylalanine, the CDR3 is 14 amino acids long. The kept DNA is CDR3 alone, 42 bases in frame from the first base. The TCR sequence derives from a boy aged 2 to 10 in good health and CMV-seronegative. The sequenced sample was PBMCs. The receptor chain draws on TRBV5-1 and TRBJ2-5; the central 7 bases match TRBD1. The J call is doubtful: the DNA matches TRBJ2-7 better. The DNA sequence follows: TGCGCCAGCAGCTTGGCGACAGGGACCTACGAGCAGTACTTC. This gives the protein CASSLATGTYEQYF.